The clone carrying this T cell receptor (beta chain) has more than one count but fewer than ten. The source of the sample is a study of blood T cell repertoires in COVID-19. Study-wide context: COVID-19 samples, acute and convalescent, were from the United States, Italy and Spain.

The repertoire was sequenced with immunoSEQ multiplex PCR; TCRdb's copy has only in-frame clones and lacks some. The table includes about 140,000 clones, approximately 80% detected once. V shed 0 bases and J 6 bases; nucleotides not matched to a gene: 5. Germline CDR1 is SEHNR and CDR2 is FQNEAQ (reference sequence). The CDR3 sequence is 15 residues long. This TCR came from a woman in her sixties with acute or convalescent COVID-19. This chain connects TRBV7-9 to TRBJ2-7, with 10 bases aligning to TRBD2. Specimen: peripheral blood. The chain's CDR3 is CASSLAGLASAEQYF. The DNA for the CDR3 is TGTGCCAGCAGCTTAGCGGGACTAGCGTCGGCCGAGCAGTACTTC. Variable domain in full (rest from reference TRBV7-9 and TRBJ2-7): DTGVSQNPRHKITKRGQNVTFRCDPISEHNRLYWYRQTLGQGPEFLTYFQNEAQLEKSRLLSDRFSAERPKGSFSTLEIQRTEQGDSAMYLCASSLAGLASAEQYFGPGTRLTVT.